The 20 T cell receptor beta chains presented below share a single source sample, sequenced in a study of shared clonotypes between healthy human individuals. The table came from immunoSEQ multiplex PCR; TCRdb's copy has only in-frame clones and leaves some out. The sample carries about 600,000 clones, roughly 98% recorded once. Naive CD8 isolation took CD45RO-negative cells positively selected for CCR7 and excluded terminally differentiated effector memory CD45RA+ cells. Sequences were obtained from naive CD8+ T cells sorted from blood. The receptors come from a man aged 25-45 years in good health.

V and J are TRBV9 and TRBJ2-1; D is possibly TRBD2 (5 bases). The germline V gene has CDR1 SGDLS and CDR2 YYNGEE. V gave up 4 bases and J gave up 4 bases, with 18 bases separating them. The CDR3 consists of 16 residues. The CDR3 region has the DNA TGTGCCAGCAGCTCCATAAAGGACTCCCCTTACAATGAGCAGTTCTTC. Translated: CASSSIKDSPYNEQFF.

The chain carries TRBV15 and TRBJ2-1, with TRBD2 identical over 9 bases. Germline V gene data show CDR1 as LNHNV and CDR2 as YYDKDF (reference sequence). The length of the CDR3 is 15 residues. V dropped 6 bases and J dropped 8; count of bases not matched to a gene: 11. The CDR3, as DNA: TGTGCCACCAGGTGGGGTAGCGGGAGAGTCCATGAGCAGTTCTTC. It specifies CATRWGSGRVHEQFF.

The V call is TRBV6-5, the J call TRBJ1-5, with 9 bases identical to TRBD1. The CDR3 is 16 residues long. Per the germline V gene, CDR1 is MNHEY and CDR2 is SVGAGI. With 4 bases clipped from V and 1 base from J, the junction kept 5 bases outside the gene matches. The CDR3 sequence is CASSSQDRGSNQPQHF. The DNA for the CDR3 is TGTGCCAGCAGTTCCCAGGACAGGGGAAGCAATCAGCCCCAGCATTTT.

The chain links TRBV11-2 to TRBJ1-1, with D possibly matching TRBD1 (5 bases). This CDR3 contains 14 residues. Trimming cost V 4 bases and J 4 bases, with 13 bases left between them. The germline V gene has CDR1 SGHAT and CDR2 FQNNGV. The CDR3 DNA reads as TGTGCCAGCAGCTCCAGGGATATTGGCACTGAAGCTTTCTTT. Translating it yields CASSSRDIGTEAFF.

In this sample, this clone turned up once. The V call is TRBV9, the J call TRBJ2-7; 10 bases map to TRBD1. Germline V gene data show CDR1 as SGDLS and CDR2 as YYNGEE. The CDR3 consists of 14 residues. With 2 bases clipped from V and 4 bases from J, the junction kept 3 bases outside the gene matches. DNA for the CDR3: TGTGCCAGCAGCGTTGGGACAGGGGTATACGAGCAGTACTTC. Residues: CASSVGTGVYEQYF.

Comment on this clone: The sample carries other DNA sequences with the same CDR3. The chain employs TRBV27 and TRBJ2-7; D may correspond to TRBD1 or TRBD2 (6 bases each). Trimming pared 6 bases from V and 1 base from J, leaving 13 bases between. Germline CDR1 MNHEY, CDR2 SMNVEV (reference sequence). CDR3 size: 14 residues. CDR3 amino acids: CASSPLGGSYEQYF. CDR3 DNA sequence: TGTGCCAGCAGCCCCTTAGGGGGGTCCTACGAGCAGTACTTC.

The chain links TRBV7-8 to TRBJ1-1; no reliable D call. V was clipped by 2 bases and J by 5 bases, with 6 bases between them. CDR1 is SGHVS and CDR2 is FQNEAQ in the germline V gene. The CDR3 is made up of 12 amino acids. CDR3 in amino acids: CASSLLGTEAFF. The CDR3 DNA reads as TGTGCCAGCAGCTTACTGGGAACTGAAGCTTTCTTT.

The J gene is TRBJ1-5, the V gene TRBV10-1, with 9 bases that match TRBD1. The V segment lost 4 bases and the J segment 3 bases; nucleotides outside the gene matches: 10. This CDR3 is 17 amino acids long. Germline CDR1 is WNHNN and CDR2 is SYGVQD (reference sequence). The CDR3 nucleotides are TGCGCCAGCAGTGCGCCGGGACAGGGTCGGGTCAATCAGCCCCAGCATTTT. Translating gives CASSAPGQGRVNQPQHF.

V is TRBV18 and J is TRBJ2-7; 9 bases match TRBD1. The CDR3 sequence is 15 residues long. CDR1 KGHSH and CDR2 LQKENI come from the germline V gene. Trimming at V came to 3 bases and at J to 2 bases, leaving 5 bases not matched to a gene. DNA of the CDR3: TGTGCCAGCTCACCCTGGACAGGGGACCCCTACGAGCAGTACTTC. Translating it yields CASSPWTGDPYEQYF.

The chain's CDR3 is CASSYRDQPQHF. The CDR3 nucleotides read TGTGCCAGCAGTTACCGGGACCAGCCCCAGCATTTT. V is TRBV6-6 and J is TRBJ1-5; D is possibly TRBD1 (5 bases). The CDR3 sequence is 12 residues long. From germline, CDR1 is MNHNY and CDR2 SVGAGI (reference sequence). The V end was cut by 2 bases, the J end by 7 bases, with 6 bases between.

The chain recombines TRBV11-2 with TRBJ1-4; 7 nucleotides agree with TRBD1. Looked up from germline, CDR1 is SGHAT and CDR2 is FQNNGV. With V trimmed by 1 base and J by 5 bases, 4 bases remained unmatched. The CDR3 is 15 amino acids. The DNA of the CDR3 is TGTGCCAGCAGCTTAGCCGGCAGGGGGAATGAAAAACTGTTTTTT. This codes for CASSLAGRGNEKLFF.

V usage is TRBV7-9 and J usage is TRBJ1-1, with 7 bases identical to TRBD1. CDR1 SEHNR and CDR2 FQNEAQ come from the germline V gene (reference sequence). This CDR3 region has 17 residues. J was trimmed by 0 bases and V by 3 bases; bases with no gene match: 10. The chain's CDR3 is CASSLMGQRLVNTEAFF. The CDR3 DNA reads as TGTGCCAGCAGCTTGATGGGACAGCGTTTGGTGAACACTGAAGCTTTCTTT.

In DNA, the CDR3 is TGTGCCAGCAGCCCGGGACAGGGGGCTGTCTACGAGCAGTACTTC. The encoded protein is CASSPGQGAVYEQYF. This chain links TRBV7-6 with TRBJ2-7; 12 bases fit TRBD1. With V trimmed by 5 bases and J by 3 bases, 5 bases remained unmatched. The CDR3 consists of 15 residues. Germline V gene lookup returns CDR1 SGHVS and CDR2 FNYEAQ.

This clone has only one observation. The chain carries TRBV7-9 and TRBJ2-7, with 12 bases fitting TRBD2. The V gene's germline CDR1 is SEHNR and CDR2 FQNEAQ (reference sequence). The CDR3 runs 13 residues. V gave up 5 bases and J gave up 6 bases; unmatched junction bases: 2. The CDR3 here is CASSAGLAGEQYF. The DNA of the CDR3 is TGTGCCAGCAGCGCGGGACTAGCGGGCGAGCAGTACTTC.

This clone was detected only once. J is TRBJ2-7 and V is TRBV11-2; perhaps TRBD1 as D (6 bases). Trimming removed 1 base at V and 3 bases at J, with 13 bases between. The CDR3 is 15 residues long. Germline loops: CDR1 SGHAT, CDR2 FQNNGV. The CDR3 sequence is CASSLAQGLGYEQYF. The CDR3 region has the DNA TGTGCCAGCAGCTTAGCACAGGGTTTGGGCTACGAGCAGTACTTC.

V gene TRBV7-9 combines with J gene TRBJ1-1, with 7 bases lining up with TRBD1. The V gene's germline CDR1 is SEHNR and CDR2 FQNEAQ (reference sequence). V shed 1 base and J 0 bases; nucleotides not matched to a gene: 14. The CDR3 is 19 residues long. Here the CDR3 DNA reads TGTGCCAGCAGCTTAGAATCCCTAGGCAGGGGGACCCTGAACACTGAAGCTTTCTTT. It codes for CASSLESLGRGTLNTEAFF.

About this clone itself: Distinct nucleotide sequences in the sample also encode this CDR3. V gene TRBV29-1 combines with J gene TRBJ2-7; 7 positions match TRBD2. With 4 bases clipped from V and 0 bases from J, the junction kept 3 bases outside the gene matches. The germline gives CDR1 SQVTM, CDR2 ANQGSEA. The CDR3 is 13 residues long. The CDR3 reads CSVVPSGSYEQYF. As DNA, the CDR3 is TGCAGCGTTGTCCCTAGCGGCTCCTACGAGCAGTACTTC.

V usage is TRBV11-3 and J usage is TRBJ2-3, with TRBD2 identical over 7 bases. The V segment lost 5 bases and the J segment 6 bases; nucleotides outside the gene matches: 8. The length of the CDR3 is 14 residues. The germline V gene has CDR1 SGHNT and CDR2 YENEEA. CDR3 sequence (DNA): TGTGCCAGCAGCCCGTGGGGGGGAGAGGATACGCAGTATTTT. Amino acid sequence: CASSPWGGEDTQYF.

This rearrangement joins TRBV28 to TRBJ2-5; no definite D call. The germline V and J ends were trimmed by 8 bases and 3 bases, with 13 bases remaining between them. This CDR3 spans 13 amino acids. Germline assignment: CDR1 MDHEN and CDR2 SYDVKM. The CDR3 is CASYGGGKETQYF. CDR3 DNA: TGTGCCAGCTACGGCGGTGGGAAAGAGACCCAGTACTTC.

CDR3 amino acids: CASSFGSYTDTQYF. The CDR3 coding sequence is TGTGCCAGCAGTTTCGGCAGCTACACAGATACGCAGTATTTT. This chain connects TRBV27 to TRBJ2-3; the D is unclear. CDR1 and CDR2 (germline): MNHEY, SMNVEV (reference sequence). V was cut by 3 bases and J by 2 bases, with 9 bases left in between. The CDR3 is 14 amino acids.